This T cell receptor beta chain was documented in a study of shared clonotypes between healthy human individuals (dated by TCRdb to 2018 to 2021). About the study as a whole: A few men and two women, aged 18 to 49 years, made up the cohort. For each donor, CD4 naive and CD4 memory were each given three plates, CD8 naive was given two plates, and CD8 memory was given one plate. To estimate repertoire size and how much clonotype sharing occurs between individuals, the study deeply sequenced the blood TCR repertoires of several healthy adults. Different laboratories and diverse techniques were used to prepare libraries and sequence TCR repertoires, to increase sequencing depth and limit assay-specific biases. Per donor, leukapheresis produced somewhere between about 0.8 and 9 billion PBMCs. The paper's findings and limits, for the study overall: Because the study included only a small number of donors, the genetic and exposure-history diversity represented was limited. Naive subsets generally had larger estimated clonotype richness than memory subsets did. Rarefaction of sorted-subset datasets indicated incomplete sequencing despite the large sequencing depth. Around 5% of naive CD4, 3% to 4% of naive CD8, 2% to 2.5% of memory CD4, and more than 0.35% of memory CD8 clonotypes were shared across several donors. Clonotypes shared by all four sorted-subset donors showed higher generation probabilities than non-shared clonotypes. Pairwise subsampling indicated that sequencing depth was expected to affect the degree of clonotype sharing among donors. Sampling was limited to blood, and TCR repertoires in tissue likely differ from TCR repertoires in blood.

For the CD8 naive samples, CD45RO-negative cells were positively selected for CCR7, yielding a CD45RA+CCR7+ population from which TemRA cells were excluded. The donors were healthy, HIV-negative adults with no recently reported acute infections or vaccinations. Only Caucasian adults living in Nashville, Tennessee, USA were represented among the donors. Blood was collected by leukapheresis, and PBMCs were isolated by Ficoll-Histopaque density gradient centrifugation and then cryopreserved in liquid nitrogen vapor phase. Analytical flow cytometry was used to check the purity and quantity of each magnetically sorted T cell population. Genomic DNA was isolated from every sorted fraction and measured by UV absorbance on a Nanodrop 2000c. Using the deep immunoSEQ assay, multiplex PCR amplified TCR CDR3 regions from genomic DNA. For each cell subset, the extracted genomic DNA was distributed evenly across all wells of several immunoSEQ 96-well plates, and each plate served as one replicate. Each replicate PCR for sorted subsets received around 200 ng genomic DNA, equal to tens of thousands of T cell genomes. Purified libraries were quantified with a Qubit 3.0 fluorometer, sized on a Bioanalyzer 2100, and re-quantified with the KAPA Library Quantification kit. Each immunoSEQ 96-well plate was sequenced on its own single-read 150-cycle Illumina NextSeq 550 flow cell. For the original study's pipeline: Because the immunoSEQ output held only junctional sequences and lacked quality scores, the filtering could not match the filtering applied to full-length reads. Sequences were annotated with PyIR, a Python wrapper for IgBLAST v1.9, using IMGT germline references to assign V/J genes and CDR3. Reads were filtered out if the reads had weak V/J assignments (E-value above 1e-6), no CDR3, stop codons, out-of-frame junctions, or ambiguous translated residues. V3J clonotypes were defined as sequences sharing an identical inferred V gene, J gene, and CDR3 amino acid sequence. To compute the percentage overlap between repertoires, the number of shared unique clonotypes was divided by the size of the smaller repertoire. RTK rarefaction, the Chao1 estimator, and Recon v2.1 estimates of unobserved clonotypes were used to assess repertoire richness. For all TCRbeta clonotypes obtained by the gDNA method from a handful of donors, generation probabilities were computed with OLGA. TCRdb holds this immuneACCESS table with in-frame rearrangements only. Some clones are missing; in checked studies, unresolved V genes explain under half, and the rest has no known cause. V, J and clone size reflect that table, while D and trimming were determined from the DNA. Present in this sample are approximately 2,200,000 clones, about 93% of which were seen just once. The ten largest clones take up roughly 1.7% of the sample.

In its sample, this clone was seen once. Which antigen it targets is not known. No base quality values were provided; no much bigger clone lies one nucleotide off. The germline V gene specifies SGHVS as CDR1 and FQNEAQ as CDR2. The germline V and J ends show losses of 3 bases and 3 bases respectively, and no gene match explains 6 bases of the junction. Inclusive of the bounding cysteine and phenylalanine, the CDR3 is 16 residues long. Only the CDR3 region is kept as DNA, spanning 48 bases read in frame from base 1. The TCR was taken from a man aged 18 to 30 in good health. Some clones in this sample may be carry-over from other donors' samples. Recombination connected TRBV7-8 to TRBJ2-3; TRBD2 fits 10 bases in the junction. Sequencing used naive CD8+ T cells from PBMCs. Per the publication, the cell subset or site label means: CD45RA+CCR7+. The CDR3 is CASSLASGGGTDTQYF. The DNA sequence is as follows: TGTGCCAGCAGCTTGGCTAGCGGGGGAGGAACAGATACGCAGTATTTT.